A selection of T cell receptor beta chains follows, all from one sample in a study of blood T cell repertoires in COVID-19. TCRdb keeps only in-frame clones here, not all; method: immunoSEQ multiplex PCR. The sample contains about 300,000 clones, just over 90% of which appear only once. Sequenced sample: peripheral blood. These receptors originate from a woman aged 25-40 years with COVID-19, enrolled during active disease. CDR3s include the opening cysteine and the closing phenylalanine or tryptophan. The order of the fields is V gene, D gene, J gene, clone size, CDR3 protein, CDR3 DNA. A D gene is named only where the DNA matches it firmly. Size is omitted from some rows. Given values are once, few, many or a class for expanded clones.

V: TRBV6-5; D: NA; J: TRBJ2-7; size: NA; CDR3: CASSYSVNYEQYF; DNA: TGTGCCAGCAGTTATAGCGTCAACTACGAGCAGTACTTC
V: TRBV28; D: NA; J: TRBJ1-5; size: NA; CDR3: CASSWIRGTLNQPQHF; DNA: TGTGCCAGCAGTTGGATAAGGGGGACACTAAATCAGCCCCAGCATTTT
V: TRBV7-9; D: NA; J: TRBJ2-7; size: NA; CDR3: CASSLAQGKSYEQYF; DNA: TGTGCCAGCAGCTTAGCTCAGGGGAAGTCCTACGAGCAGTACTTC
V: TRBV21-1; D: NA; J: TRBJ2-1; size: NA; CDR3: CASSKATGYNEQFF; DNA: TGTGCCAGCAGCAAAGCTACAGGGTACAATGAGCAGTTCTTC
V: TRBV24-1; D: TRBD1; J: TRBJ2-2; size: NA; CDR3: CATSDPGTGITGELFF; DNA: TGTGCCACCAGTGACCCGGGGACAGGAATTACCGGGGAGCTGTTTTTT
V: TRBV28; D: NA; J: TRBJ1-3; size: once; CDR3: CASSLSFPRNTIYF; DNA: TGTGCCAGCAGTTTATCCTTCCCTCGAAACACCATATATTTT
V: TRBV7-8; D: NA; J: TRBJ1-5; size: once; CDR3: CASSLAAGRADQPQHF; DNA: TGTGCCAGCAGCTTAGCGGCAGGGAGGGCTGATCAGCCCCAGCATTTT
V: TRBV28; D: TRBD1; J: TRBJ1-5; size: NA; CDR3: CASSAPRTGGQPQHF; DNA: TGTGCCAGCAGCGCTCCCCGGACAGGCGGTCAGCCCCAGCATTTT
V: TRBV15; D: TRBD1; J: TRBJ1-4; size: NA; CDR3: CATSRDVKGAGEKLFF; DNA: TGTGCCACCAGCAGAGATGTTAAGGGGGCGGGCGAAAAACTGTTTTTT
V: TRBV19; D: NA; J: TRBJ2-1; size: NA; CDR3: CASSIEGWYSDNEQFF; DNA: TGTGCCAGTAGTATTGAGGGATGGTATTCGGACAATGAGCAGTTCTTC
V: TRBV11-2; D: NA; J: TRBJ1-3; size: NA; CDR3: CASSFGGASGNTIYF; DNA: TGTGCCAGCAGCTTTGGGGGGGCTTCTGGAAACACCATATATTTT
V: TRBV30; D: NA; J: TRBJ1-2; size: NA; CDR3: CAWSSRVKHTF; DNA: TGTGCCTGGAGTTCCAGGGTTAAGCACACCTTC
V: TRBV5-1; D: TRBD2; J: TRBJ2-7; size: NA; CDR3: CASRAQGLAGSYEQYF; DNA: TGCGCCAGCAGAGCCCAGGGACTAGCGGGCTCCTACGAGCAGTACTTC
V: TRBV9; D: NA; J: TRBJ2-1; size: NA; CDR3: CASSAFTERNEQFF; DNA: TGTGCCAGCAGCGCATTCACGGAGAGGAATGAGCAGTTCTTC
V: TRBV19; D: NA; J: TRBJ2-7; size: NA; CDR3: CASSIEARESYEQYF; DNA: TGTGCCAGTAGTATAGAGGCTAGGGAGAGCTACGAGCAGTACTTC
V: TRBV5-1; D: TRBD1; J: TRBJ1-3; size: NA; CDR3: CASRTGGDGNTIYF; DNA: TGCGCCAGCAGGACAGGGGGGGATGGAAACACCATATATTTT
V: TRBV13; D: NA; J: TRBJ2-3; size: NA; CDR3: CASSLRSGNDNTQYF; DNA: TGTGCCAGCAGCTTAAGGAGCGGAAATGATAATACGCAGTATTTT
V: TRBV28; D: NA; J: TRBJ1-3; size: NA; CDR3: CASSFGGAGNTIYF; DNA: TGTGCCAGCAGTTTCGGGGGGGCTGGAAACACCATATATTTT
V: TRBV27; D: TRBD2; J: TRBJ2-3; size: NA; CDR3: CASRSRGTRAADTQYF; DNA: TGTGCCAGCAGAAGTAGGGGGACTAGGGCGGCAGATACGCAGTATTTT
V: TRBV14; D: TRBD2; J: TRBJ2-1; size: NA; CDR3: CASSLMAGTSVYNEQFF; DNA: TGTGCCAGCAGCTTGATGGCCGGGACTAGCGTCTACAATGAGCAGTTCTTC
V: TRBV15; D: NA; J: TRBJ1-5; size: NA; CDR3: CATSRDASPLGRPQHF; DNA: TGTGCCACCAGCAGAGATGCTAGTCCCCTGGGGCGGCCCCAGCATTTT
V: TRBV27; D: NA; J: TRBJ2-7; size: few; CDR3: CASSLGRVYEQYF; DNA: TGTGCCAGCAGTTTAGGGCGGGTCTACGAGCAGTACTTC
V: TRBV5-1; D: NA; J: TRBJ1-3; size: NA; CDR3: CASSLAGTISGNTIYF; DNA: TGCGCCAGCAGCTTGGCGGGGACTATCTCTGGAAACACCATATATTTT
V: TRBV5-1; D: TRBD2; J: TRBJ2-5; size: once; CDR3: CASSLVGLAGGETQYF; DNA: TGCGCCAGCAGCTTGGTTGGACTAGCGGGAGGGGAGACCCAGTACTTC
V: TRBV14; D: TRBD1; J: TRBJ1-5; size: NA; CDR3: CASSLTGTDNQPQHF; DNA: TGTGCCAGCAGCCTTACCGGGACAGACAATCAGCCCCAGCATTTT
V: TRBV5-1; D: NA; J: TRBJ2-3; size: NA; CDR3: CASSFVLGVPRDPPDTQYF; DNA: TGCGCCAGCAGCTTTGTTCTCGGGGTTCCGCGAGACCCCCCAGATACGCAGTATTTT
V: TRBV7-9; D: NA; J: TRBJ1-2; size: NA; CDR3: CASSLLRKAGRTSNYGYTF; DNA: TGTGCCAGCAGCTTATTGAGGAAAGCGGGGCGGACGAGTAACTATGGCTACACCTTC
V: TRBV6-5; D: NA; J: TRBJ2-2; size: once; CDR3: CASSYGGARGTGELFF; DNA: TGTGCCAGCAGTTACGGGGGGGCGCGGGGCACCGGGGAGCTGTTTTTT
V: TRBV19; D: NA; J: TRBJ1-2; size: NA; CDR3: CASSTRRGYGYTF; DNA: TGTGCCAGTAGCACTCGAAGGGGATATGGCTACACCTTC
V: TRBV11-2; D: TRBD2; J: TRBJ2-1; size: NA; CDR3: CASSLVGGDNEQFF; DNA: TGTGCCAGCAGCTTAGTGGGGGGGGACAATGAGCAGTTCTTC
V: TRBV9; D: TRBD1; J: TRBJ1-2; size: NA; CDR3: CASSATGGFNNYGYTF; DNA: TGTGCCAGCAGCGCCACAGGGGGCTTCAATAACTATGGCTACACCTTC
V: TRBV5-1; D: NA; J: TRBJ1-1; size: NA; CDR3: CASSLNFGTNTEAFF; DNA: TGCGCCAGCAGCTTGAATTTCGGGACAAACACTGAAGCTTTCTTT
V: TRBV10-3; D: NA; J: TRBJ1-2; size: NA; CDR3: CAISGGDGGAYGYTF; DNA: TGTGCCATCAGTGGGGGGGACGGAGGGGCCTATGGCTACACCTTC
V: TRBV25-1; D: NA; J: TRBJ1-1; size: NA; CDR3: CASSVAPNTEAFF; DNA: TGTGCCAGCAGTGTAGCGCCGAACACTGAAGCTTTCTTT
V: TRBV7-8; D: NA; J: TRBJ1-5; size: NA; CDR3: CASSLEGEPGQPQHF; DNA: TGTGCCAGCAGCTTAGAGGGGGAGCCGGGTCAGCCCCAGCATTTT
V: TRBV6-6; D: TRBD1; J: TRBJ1-5; size: few; CDR3: CASSGGTVNQPQHF; DNA: TGTGCCAGCAGTGGTGGGACAGTCAATCAGCCCCAGCATTTT
V: TRBV19; D: TRBD1; J: TRBJ1-4; size: NA; CDR3: CATGTGDSTNEKLFF; DNA: TGTGCCACCGGGACAGGGGACTCAACTAATGAAAAACTGTTTTTT
V: TRBV5-4; D: TRBD1; J: TRBJ2-7; size: few; CDR3: CASSFGTAYEQYF; DNA: TGTGCCAGCAGCTTTGGGACAGCCTACGAGCAGTACTTC
V: TRBV4-1; D: TRBD1; J: TRBJ1-1; size: NA; CDR3: CASNLEGDSTEAFF; DNA: TGCGCCAGCAACCTAGAGGGGGACAGCACTGAAGCTTTCTTT
V: TRBV28; D: NA; J: TRBJ1-6; size: NA; CDR3: CASSFGQVPLFNSPLHF; DNA: TGTGCCAGCAGTTTTGGTCAGGTTCCCCTGTTTAATTCACCCCTCCACTTT
V: TRBV5-4; D: TRBD2; J: TRBJ2-3; size: NA; CDR3: CASSLGLAGGTSTDTQYF; DNA: TGTGCCAGCAGCTTGGGCCTAGCGGGAGGTACTAGCACAGATACGCAGTATTTT
V: TRBV11-3; D: TRBD2; J: TRBJ2-2; size: NA; CDR3: CASSQSRLAGGPGELFF; DNA: TGTGCCAGCAGCCAATCAAGACTAGCGGGAGGGCCCGGGGAGCTGTTTTTT
V: TRBV28; D: TRBD1; J: TRBJ1-1; size: NA; CDR3: CASSILRTGTNTEAFF; DNA: TGTGCCAGCAGTATACTTCGGACAGGGACGAACACTGAAGCTTTCTTT
V: TRBV7-8; D: TRBD1; J: TRBJ1-2; size: NA; CDR3: CASSLTETGGLKSYGYTF; DNA: TGTGCCAGCAGCTTAACGGAGACAGGGGGTTTGAAGAGCTATGGCTACACCTTC
V: TRBV11-2; D: TRBD1; J: TRBJ2-7; size: once; CDR3: CASSWTGGYEQYF; DNA: TGTGCCAGCAGCTGGACAGGGGGCTACGAGCAGTACTTC
V: TRBV14; D: NA; J: TRBJ1-3; size: NA; CDR3: CASSPHQRLGNTIYF; DNA: TGTGCCAGCAGCCCGCATCAGAGACTTGGAAACACCATATATTTT
V: TRBV3-1/TRBV3-2; D: NA; J: TRBJ2-7; size: few; CDR3: CASSSHPGYEQYF; DNA: TGTGCCAGCAGCTCCCATCCAGGGTACGAGCAGTACTTC